A selection of T cell receptor beta chains follows, all from one sample in a study of shared clonotypes between healthy human individuals. Using immunoSEQ multiplex PCR, the repertoire was profiled, and TCRdb retains in-frame clones only, with some absent. The top ten hold under 0.065% of the sample, which has about 520,000 clones, approximately 94% seen once. Sequences were obtained from naive CD4+ T cells sorted from blood. These receptors were collected from a woman younger than 45 in good health. Each CDR3 is given with its conserved first and last residue. A D gene is named only where the DNA matches it firmly. Not all rows give a size; the values are once, few, many and, for expanded clones, a class.

>.|.|TRBV5-1|15|TRBJ2-7
CASSDILWSPYEQYF
TGCGCCAGCAGCGATATCCTGTGGAGCCCCTACGAGCAGTACTTC
>once|TRBD2|TRBV19|16|TRBJ2-7
CASSPNSGRAFYEQYF
TGTGCCAGTAGTCCAAATAGCGGGAGGGCCTTCTACGAGCAGTACTTC
>.|TRBD2|TRBV9|17|TRBJ2-7
CASSVGLAGYLGYEQYF
TGTGCCAGCAGCGTCGGACTAGCGGGGTACTTAGGCTACGAGCAGTACTTC
>.|TRBD2|TRBV7-6|19|TRBJ2-1
CASSLAVWTSGIQDNEQFF
TGTGCCAGCAGCTTAGCGGTCTGGACTAGCGGGATTCAGGACAATGAGCAGTTCTTC
>once|.|TRBV18|16|TRBJ1-3
CASSRRLDYSGNTIYF
TGTGCCAGCTCACGAAGATTAGATTACTCTGGAAACACCATATATTTT
>.|.|TRBV5-1|17|TRBJ2-1
CASSLAPSGPGGNEQFF
TGCGCCAGCAGCTTGGCTCCGTCGGGACCCGGGGGCAATGAGCAGTTCTTC
>few|TRBD1|TRBV4-1|13|TRBJ1-2
CASSPGGDYGYTF
TGCGCCAGCAGCCCAGGGGGAGACTATGGCTACACCTTC
>.|.|TRBV5-4|16|TRBJ1-1
CASSLGGGEGSTEAFF
TGTGCCAGCAGCTTGGGCGGCGGGGAGGGGAGCACTGAAGCTTTCTTT
>.|.|TRBV6-6|14|TRBJ1-1
CASSHGGADTEAFF
TGTGCCAGCAGTCACGGGGGGGCGGACACTGAAGCTTTCTTT
>once|.|TRBV29-1|14|TRBJ2-5
CSVEWTQYQETQYF
TGCAGCGTTGAATGGACACAGTACCAAGAGACCCAGTACTTC
>.|.|TRBV2|14|TRBJ1-2
CASSDDSAWDGYTF
TGTGCCAGCAGTGATGACAGTGCCTGGGATGGCTACACCTTC
>.|.|TRBV13|13|TRBJ2-1
CASSYGQGDEQFF
TGTGCCAGCAGCTATGGGCAGGGAGATGAGCAGTTCTTC
>.|TRBD2|TRBV6-1|15|TRBJ2-5
CASQGLAGGGETQYF
TGTGCCAGCCAGGGACTAGCGGGAGGAGGAGAGACCCAGTACTTC
>once|TRBD1|TRBV2|11|TRBJ1-2
CAGTGTGDSTF
TGTGCCGGAACCGGGACAGGGGACTCCACCTTC
>.|.|TRBV2|15|TRBJ1-1
CASSEIGRMNTEAFF
TGTGCCAGCAGTGAAATTGGACGGATGAACACTGAAGCTTTCTTT
>.|TRBD1|TRBV28|14|TRBJ1-6
CASSSGQFNSPLHF
TGTGCCAGCAGCTCGGGACAGTTTAATTCACCCCTCCACTTT
>once|.|TRBV6-1|15|TRBJ2-7
CASSEQLNPANEQYF
TGTGCCAGCAGTGAACAACTGAATCCTGCGAACGAGCAGTACTTC
>.|.|TRBV11-2|11|TRBJ2-1
CASSLDLEQFF
TGTGCCAGCAGCCTGGACCTTGAGCAGTTCTTC
>.|.|TRBV4-1|14|TRBJ2-2
CASREGVGTGELFF
TGCGCCAGCAGAGAAGGGGTTGGCACCGGGGAGCTGTTTTTT
>once|.|TRBV5-1|12|TRBJ2-3
CASSLDQGVGYF
TGCGCCAGCAGCTTGGATCAGGGCGTCGGGTATTTT
>.|.|TRBV6-5|11|TRBJ1-1
CATRGWTEAFF
TGTGCCACCCGGGGTTGGACTGAAGCTTTCTTT
>.|.|TRBV19|13|TRBJ2-3
CASRGLSGATQYF
TGTGCCAGTAGGGGCCTCTCCGGGGCTACGCAGTATTTT
>.|TRBD2|TRBV19|14|TRBJ2-7
CASSKGRGIYEQYF
TGTGCCAGTAGTAAGGGGCGGGGGATCTACGAGCAGTACTTC
>.|.|TRBV28|14|TRBJ2-5
CASSGAGTEETQYF
TGTGCCAGCAGTGGGGCAGGCACGGAAGAGACCCAGTACTTC
>.|TRBD2|TRBV28|16|TRBJ2-2
CASSLGLAGDTGELFF
TGTGCCAGCAGTCTGGGACTAGCGGGAGACACCGGGGAGCTGTTTTTT
>.|TRBD2|TRBV19|13|TRBJ2-7
CASSREATYEQYF
TGTGCCAGTTCGCGGGAGGCGACCTACGAGCAGTACTTC
>.|.|TRBV6-6|13|TRBJ2-7
CASSHGQNYEQYF
TGTGCCAGCAGTCACGGACAGAATTACGAGCAGTACTTC
>.|.|TRBV29-1|10|TRBJ2-5
CSTKGETQYF
TGCAGCACAAAAGGGGAGACCCAGTACTTC